This T cell receptor beta chain came from a study of Ad26.COV2.S vaccination and SARS-CoV-2 variants. This sample's treatment: roughly 20 received Ad26.COV2.S at low or high dose, single or two shots; roughly five received placebo; per-sample allocation not given. The samples date from day 63 after the first vaccine or placebo injection. Sequencing was performed with immunoSEQ multiplex PCR; in TCRdb, only in-frame clones are kept and a portion is missing. The sample holds some 450,000 clones, 90% seen once. About this clone: Its antigen is undetermined.

Notes on the study in general: People given the vaccine had a wider spike-specific TCR breadth than placebo recipients did. Measurement of non-spike TCR breadth gave similar results in vaccine and placebo recipients.

V lost 1 base to trimming and J lost 5 bases; unmatched junction nucleotides: 2. Germline CDR1 LNHDA, CDR2 SQIVND (reference sequence). CDR3 length: 15 residues. Sequencing was performed on peripheral blood, taken in a trial of Ad26.COV2.S vaccine versus placebo. This chain uses TRBV19 with TRBJ2-5; 12 bases line up with TRBD2. The receptor's source is a person between 18 and 59 years old who received the Ad26.COV2.S COVID-19 vaccine or a placebo. CDR3 DNA: TGTGCCAGTAGTATAGGGACTAGCGGGGTCGAGACCCAGTACTTC. Amino acid sequence: CASSIGTSGVETQYF.